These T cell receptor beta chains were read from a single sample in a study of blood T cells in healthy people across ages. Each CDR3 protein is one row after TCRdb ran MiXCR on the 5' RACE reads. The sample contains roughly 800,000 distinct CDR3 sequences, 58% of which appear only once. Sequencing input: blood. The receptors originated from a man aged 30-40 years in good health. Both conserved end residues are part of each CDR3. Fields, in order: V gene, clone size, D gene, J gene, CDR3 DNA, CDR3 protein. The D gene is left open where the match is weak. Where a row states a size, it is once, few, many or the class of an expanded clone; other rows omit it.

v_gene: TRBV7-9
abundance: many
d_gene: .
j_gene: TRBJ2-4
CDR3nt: TGTGCCAGCAGCACGGGACGGGAGACGTACTTC
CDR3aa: CASSTGRETYF

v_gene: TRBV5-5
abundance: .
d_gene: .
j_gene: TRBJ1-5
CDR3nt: TGTGCCAGCAGCCCGGGACTGACAGGATTTAATCAGCCCCAGCATTTT
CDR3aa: CASSPGLTGFNQPQHF

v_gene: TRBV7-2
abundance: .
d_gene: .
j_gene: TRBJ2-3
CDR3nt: TGTGCCAGCAGCTTAGCCGGAATAACCACAGATACGCAGTATTTT
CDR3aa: CASSLAGITTDTQYF

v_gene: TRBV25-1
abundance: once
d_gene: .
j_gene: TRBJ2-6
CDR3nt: TGTGCCAGCAGTGAGGCAGGGCCCTCTGGGGCCAACGTCCTGACTTTC
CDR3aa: CASSEAGPSGANVLTF

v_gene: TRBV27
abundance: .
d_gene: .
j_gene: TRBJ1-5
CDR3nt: TGTGCCAGCAGATTGGACGGAGGTAAACATCGACCCCAGCATTTT
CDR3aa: CASRLDGGKHRPQHF

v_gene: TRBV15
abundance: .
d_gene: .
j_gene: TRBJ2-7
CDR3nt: TGTGCCACCAGCCCCACAGGCTACGAGCAGTACTTC
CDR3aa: CATSPTGYEQYF

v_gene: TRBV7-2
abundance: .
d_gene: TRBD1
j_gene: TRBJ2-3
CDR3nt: TGTGCCAGCAGCTGGGGACAGGCCGTCGCAGATACGCAGTATTTT
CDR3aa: CASSWGQAVADTQYF

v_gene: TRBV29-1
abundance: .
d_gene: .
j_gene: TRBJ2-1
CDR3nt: TGCAGCGTTAGCCGGTATAGTGGTGAGCAGTTCTTC
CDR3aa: CSVSRYSGEQFF

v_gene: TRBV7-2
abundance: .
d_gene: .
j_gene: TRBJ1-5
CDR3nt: TGTGCCAGCAGCATGGATCGGCATCAGCCCCAGCATTTT
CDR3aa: CASSMDRHQPQHF

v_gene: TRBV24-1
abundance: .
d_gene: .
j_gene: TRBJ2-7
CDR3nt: TGTGCCACCAGGGAGGACAACTACAATGAGCAGTACTTC
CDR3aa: CATREDNYNEQYF

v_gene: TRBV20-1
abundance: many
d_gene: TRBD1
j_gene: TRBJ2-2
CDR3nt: TGCAGTGCTTCCGGGACAGTGAACACCGGGGAGCTGTTTTTT
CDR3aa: CSASGTVNTGELFF

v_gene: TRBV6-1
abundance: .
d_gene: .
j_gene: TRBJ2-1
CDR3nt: TGTGCCAGCAGTTTAGGGCCGGGCACTGAGCAGTTCTTC
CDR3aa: CASSLGPGTEQFF

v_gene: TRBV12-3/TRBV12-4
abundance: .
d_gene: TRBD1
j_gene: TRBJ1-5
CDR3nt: TGTGCCAGCAGTTTAGTGGCAGGGGGTGACGATCAGCCCCAGCATTTT
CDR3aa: CASSLVAGGDDQPQHF

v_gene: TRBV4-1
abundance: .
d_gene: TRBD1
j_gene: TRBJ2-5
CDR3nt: TGCGCCAGCAGCCACCGACAGGGCGCCCAAGAGACCCAGTACTTC
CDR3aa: CASSHRQGAQETQYF

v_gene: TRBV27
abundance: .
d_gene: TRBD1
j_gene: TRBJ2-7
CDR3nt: TGTGCCAGCAGTTTATTTGCCGGGACAGGGAACCCACCCCAGTACTTC
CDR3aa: CASSLFAGTGNPPQYF

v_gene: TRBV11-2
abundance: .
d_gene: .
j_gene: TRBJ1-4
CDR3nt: TGTGCCAGCAGTCTACAGGGACGGGAAAAACTGTTTTTT
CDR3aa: CASSLQGREKLFF

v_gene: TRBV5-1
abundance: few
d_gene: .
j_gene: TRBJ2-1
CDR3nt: TGCGCCAGCAGCTCCGCGAGGGGATCCTACAATGAGCAGTTCTTC
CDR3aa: CASSSARGSYNEQFF

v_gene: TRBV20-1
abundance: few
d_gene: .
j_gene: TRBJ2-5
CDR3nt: TGCAGTGCATTCCACTTCAGGGAGTCGGGGGAGACCCAGTACTTC
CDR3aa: CSAFHFRESGETQYF